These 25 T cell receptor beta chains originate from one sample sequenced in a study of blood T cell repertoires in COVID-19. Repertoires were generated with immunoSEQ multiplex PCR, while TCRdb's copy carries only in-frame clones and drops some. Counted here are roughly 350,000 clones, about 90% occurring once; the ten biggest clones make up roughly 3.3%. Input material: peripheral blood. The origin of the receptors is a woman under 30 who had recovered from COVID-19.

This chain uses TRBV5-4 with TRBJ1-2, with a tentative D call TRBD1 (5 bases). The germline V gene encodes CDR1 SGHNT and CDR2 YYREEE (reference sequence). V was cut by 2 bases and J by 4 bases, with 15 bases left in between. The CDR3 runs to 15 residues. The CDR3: CASSLPASGGYGYTF. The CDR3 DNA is TGTGCCAGCAGCTTACCGGCATCGGGGGGCTATGGCTACACCTTC.

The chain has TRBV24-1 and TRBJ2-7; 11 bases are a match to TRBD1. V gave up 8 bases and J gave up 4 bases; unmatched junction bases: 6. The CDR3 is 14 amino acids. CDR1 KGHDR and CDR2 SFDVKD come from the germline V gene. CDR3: CATNWTGGGYEQYV. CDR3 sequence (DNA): TGTGCCACCAATTGGACAGGGGGCGGGTACGAGCAGTACGTC.

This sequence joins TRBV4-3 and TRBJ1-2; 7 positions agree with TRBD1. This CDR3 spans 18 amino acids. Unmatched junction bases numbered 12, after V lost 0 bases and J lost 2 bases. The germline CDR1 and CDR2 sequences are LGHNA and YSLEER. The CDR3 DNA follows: TGCGCCAGCAGCCAAGATGTGGGGCGTATGGGACAGAACTATGGCTACACCTTC. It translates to CASSQDVGRMGQNYGYTF.

The DNA for the CDR3 is TGTGCCAGCAGCCAACAGGGAGCTAATGAAAAACTGTTTTTT. It codes for CASSQQGANEKLFF. The chain combines TRBV5-4 with TRBJ1-4; D possibly corresponds to TRBD1 (6 bases). V was shortened by 4 bases and J by 3 bases, with 10 bases between the two germline ends. From germline, CDR1 is SGHNT and CDR2 YYREEE (reference sequence). The CDR3 covers 14 residues.

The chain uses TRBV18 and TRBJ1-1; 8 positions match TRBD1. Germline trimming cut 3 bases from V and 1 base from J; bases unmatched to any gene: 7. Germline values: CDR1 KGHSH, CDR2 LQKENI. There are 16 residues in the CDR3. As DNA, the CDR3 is TGTGCCAGCTCACCGATCGAAGGGACAGGGAACACTGAAGCTTTCTTT. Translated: CASSPIEGTGNTEAFF. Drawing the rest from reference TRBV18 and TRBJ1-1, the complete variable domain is NAGVMQNPRHLVRRRGQEARLRCSPMKGHSHVYWYRQLPEEGLKFMVYLQKENIIDESGMPKERFSAEFPKEGPSILRIQQVVRGDSAAYFCASSPIEGTGNTEAFFGQGTRLTVV.

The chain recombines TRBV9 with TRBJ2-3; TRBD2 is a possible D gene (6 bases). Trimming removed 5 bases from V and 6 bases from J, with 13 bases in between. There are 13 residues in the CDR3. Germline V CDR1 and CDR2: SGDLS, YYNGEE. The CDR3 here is CASSPIGGDTQYF. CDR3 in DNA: TGTGCCAGCAGTCCCATTGGAGGGGATACGCAGTATTTT.

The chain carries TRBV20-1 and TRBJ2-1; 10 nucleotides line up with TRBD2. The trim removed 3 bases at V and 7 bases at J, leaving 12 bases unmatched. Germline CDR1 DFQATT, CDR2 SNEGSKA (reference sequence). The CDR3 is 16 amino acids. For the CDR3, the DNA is TGCAGTGCTAGTCCGTACTCTAGCGGGAGTCTGAATGAGCAGTTCTTC. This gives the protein CSASPYSSGSLNEQFF.

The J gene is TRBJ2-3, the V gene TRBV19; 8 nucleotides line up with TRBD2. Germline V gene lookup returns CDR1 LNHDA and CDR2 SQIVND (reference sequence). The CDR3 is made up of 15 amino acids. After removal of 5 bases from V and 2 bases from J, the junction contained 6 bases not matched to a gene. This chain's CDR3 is CASSLTSAITDTQYF. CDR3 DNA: TGTGCCAGTAGTCTGACTAGCGCTATCACAGATACGCAGTATTTT.

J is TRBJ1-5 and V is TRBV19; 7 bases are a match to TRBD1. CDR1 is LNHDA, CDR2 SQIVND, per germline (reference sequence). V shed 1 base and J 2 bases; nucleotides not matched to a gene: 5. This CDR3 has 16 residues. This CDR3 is CASSIGGQGGNQPQHF. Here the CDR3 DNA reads TGTGCCAGTAGTATAGGTGGCCAGGGGGGCAATCAGCCCCAGCATTTT.

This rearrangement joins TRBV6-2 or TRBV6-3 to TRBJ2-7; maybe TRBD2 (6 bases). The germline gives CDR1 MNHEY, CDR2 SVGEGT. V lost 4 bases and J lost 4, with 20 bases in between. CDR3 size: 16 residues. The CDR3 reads CASSSRPRDRYYEQYV. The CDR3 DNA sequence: TGTGCCAGCAGTTCTCGACCGCGGGACCGTTATTACGAGCAGTACGTC.

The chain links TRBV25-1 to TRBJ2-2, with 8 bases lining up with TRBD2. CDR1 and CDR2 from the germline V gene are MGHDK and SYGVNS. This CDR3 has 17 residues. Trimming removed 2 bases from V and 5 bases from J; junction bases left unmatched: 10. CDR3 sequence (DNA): TGTGCCAGCAGTGAACCCCCCTGGGCGGGAGGTACCGGGGAGCTGTTTTTT. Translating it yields CASSEPPWAGGTGELFF.

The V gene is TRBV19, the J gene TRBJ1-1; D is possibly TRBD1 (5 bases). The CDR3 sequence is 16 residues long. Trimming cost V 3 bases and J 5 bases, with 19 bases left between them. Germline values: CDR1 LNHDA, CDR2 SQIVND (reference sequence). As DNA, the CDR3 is TGTGCCAGTAGTATGGTTACAGGCGGGGGAGTAACTGAAGCTTTCTTT. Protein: CASSMVTGGGVTEAFF. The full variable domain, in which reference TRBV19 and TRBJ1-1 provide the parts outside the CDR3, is DGGITQSPKYLFRKEGQNVTLSCEQNLNHDAMYWYRQDPGQGLRLIYYSQIVNDFQKGDIAEGYSVSREKKESFPLTVTSAQKNPTAFYLCASSMVTGGGVTEAFFGQGTRLTVV.

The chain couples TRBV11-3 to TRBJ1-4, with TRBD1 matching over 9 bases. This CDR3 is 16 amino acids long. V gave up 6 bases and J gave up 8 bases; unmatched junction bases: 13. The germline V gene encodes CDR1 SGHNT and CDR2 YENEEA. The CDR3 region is CASSTPLDRGSEKLFF. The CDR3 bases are TGTGCCAGCAGTACTCCACTGGACAGGGGATCCGAAAAACTGTTTTTT.

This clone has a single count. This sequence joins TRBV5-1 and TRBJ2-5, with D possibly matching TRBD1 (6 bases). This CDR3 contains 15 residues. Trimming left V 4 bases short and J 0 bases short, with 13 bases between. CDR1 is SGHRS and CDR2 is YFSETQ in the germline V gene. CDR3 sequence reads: CASSLTGMYQETQYF. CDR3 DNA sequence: TGCGCCAGCAGCCTTACAGGGATGTACCAAGAGACCCAGTACTTC.

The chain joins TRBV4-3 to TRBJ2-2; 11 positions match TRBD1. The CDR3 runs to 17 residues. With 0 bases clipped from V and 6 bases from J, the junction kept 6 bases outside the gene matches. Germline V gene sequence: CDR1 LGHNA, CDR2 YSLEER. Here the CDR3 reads CASSQETPGQGAGELFF. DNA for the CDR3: TGCGCCAGCAGCCAAGAAACCCCGGGACAGGGGGCCGGGGAGCTGTTTTTT.

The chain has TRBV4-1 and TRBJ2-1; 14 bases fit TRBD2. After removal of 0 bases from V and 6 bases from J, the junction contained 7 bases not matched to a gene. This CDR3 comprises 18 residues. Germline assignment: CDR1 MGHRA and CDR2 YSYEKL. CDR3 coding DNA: TGCGCCAGCAGCCAAGATCAGGGACTAGCGGGAGTTTCCAATGAGCAGTTCTTC. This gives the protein CASSQDQGLAGVSNEQFF.

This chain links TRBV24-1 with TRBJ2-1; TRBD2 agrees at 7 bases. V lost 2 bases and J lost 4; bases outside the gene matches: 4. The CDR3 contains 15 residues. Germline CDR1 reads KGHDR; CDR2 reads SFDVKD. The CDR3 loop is CATSDWDYRYNEQFF. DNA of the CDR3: TGTGCCACCAGTGATTGGGACTACAGATACAATGAGCAGTTCTTC.

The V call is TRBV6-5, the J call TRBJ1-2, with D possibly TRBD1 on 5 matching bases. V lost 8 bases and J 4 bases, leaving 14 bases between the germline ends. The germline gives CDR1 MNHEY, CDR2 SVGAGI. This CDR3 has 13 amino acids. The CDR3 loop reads CASGASTVYGYTF. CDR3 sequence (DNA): TGTGCCAGCGGAGCCTCGACAGTCTATGGCTACACCTTC.

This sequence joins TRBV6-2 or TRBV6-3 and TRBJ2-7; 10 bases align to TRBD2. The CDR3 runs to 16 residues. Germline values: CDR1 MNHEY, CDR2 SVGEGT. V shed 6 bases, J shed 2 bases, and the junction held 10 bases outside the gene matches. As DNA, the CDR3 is TGTGCCAGCAGCCGACCGACTAGCGGGCTACCCTACGAGCAGTACGTC. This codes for CASSRPTSGLPYEQYV.

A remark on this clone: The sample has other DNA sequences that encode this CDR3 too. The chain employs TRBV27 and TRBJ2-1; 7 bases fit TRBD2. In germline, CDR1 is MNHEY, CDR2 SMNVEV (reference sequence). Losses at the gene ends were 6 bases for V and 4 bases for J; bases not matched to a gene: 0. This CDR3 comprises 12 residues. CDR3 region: CASRRGYNEQFF. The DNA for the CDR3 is TGTGCCAGCAGGCGGGGGTACAATGAGCAGTTCTTC.

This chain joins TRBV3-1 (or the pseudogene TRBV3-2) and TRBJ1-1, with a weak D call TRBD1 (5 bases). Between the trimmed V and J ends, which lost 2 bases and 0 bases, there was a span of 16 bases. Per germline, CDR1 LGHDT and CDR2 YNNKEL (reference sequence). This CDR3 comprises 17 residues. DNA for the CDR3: TGTGCCAGCAGCCAAACACCGTGGGGGGAGATGAACACTGAAGCTTTCTTT. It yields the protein CASSQTPWGEMNTEAFF.

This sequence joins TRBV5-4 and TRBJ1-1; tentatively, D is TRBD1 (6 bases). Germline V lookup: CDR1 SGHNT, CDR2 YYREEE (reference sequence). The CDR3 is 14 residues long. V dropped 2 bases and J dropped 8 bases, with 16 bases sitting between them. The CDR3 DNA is TGTGCCAGCAGCTTCGAACTTACCGGGACAGAAGCTTTCTTT. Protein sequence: CASSFELTGTEAFF.

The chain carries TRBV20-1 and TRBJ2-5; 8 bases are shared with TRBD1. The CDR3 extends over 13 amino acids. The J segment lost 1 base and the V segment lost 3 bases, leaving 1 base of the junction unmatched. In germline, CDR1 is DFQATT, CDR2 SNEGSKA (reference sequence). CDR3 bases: TGCAGTGCTAGTGACAGGGGCCAAGAGACCCAGTACTTC. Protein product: CSASDRGQETQYF.

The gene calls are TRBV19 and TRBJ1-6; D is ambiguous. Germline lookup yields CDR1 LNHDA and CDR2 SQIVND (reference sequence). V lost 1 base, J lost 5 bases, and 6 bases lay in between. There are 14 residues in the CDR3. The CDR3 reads CASSIGTNNSPLHF. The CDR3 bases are TGTGCCAGTAGTATAGGGACTAATAATTCACCCCTCCACTTT.

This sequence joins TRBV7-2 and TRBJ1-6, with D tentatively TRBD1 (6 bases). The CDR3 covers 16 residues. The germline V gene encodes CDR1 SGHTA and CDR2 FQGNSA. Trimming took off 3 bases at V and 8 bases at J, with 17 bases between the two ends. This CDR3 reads CASSFHTGLGDSPLHF. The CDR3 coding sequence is TGTGCCAGCAGCTTCCATACAGGGCTTGGTGATTCACCCCTCCACTTT.